This TCR beta chain was captured in a study of T cell repertoires in cytomegalovirus infection. Via MiXCR, TCRdb re-called the reads, giving one row per CDR3 protein. The sample has around 740,000 distinct CDR3 sequences, roughly 35% seen once; the top ten hold under 3%. The sample holds many counts of this clonotype. The antigen remains undetermined. General observations from the study: Cumulative frequency of public TCR beta families picked out carriers of CMV plus the relevant HLA.

This CDR3 has 17 residues. From germline, CDR1 is SGHVS and CDR2 FNYEAQ. V lost 1 base and J lost 3, with 16 bases in between. This sequence joins TRBV7-6 and TRBJ1-3, with D perhaps matching TRBD1 (5 bases). The origin of this receptor is a human donor in good health (CMV status not recorded). Some clones in this sample may be carry-over from other donors' samples. Sequences were obtained from PBMCs. The CDR3 spells CASSLELRGESGNTIYF. The CDR3 DNA reads TGTGCCAGCAGCTTAGAGCTAAGAGGGGAGAGTGGAAACACCATATATTTT.